This TCR beta chain was obtained from a study of graft-versus-host responses after intestinal transplantation. Study-wide background: In this cohort, recipients had multivisceral, liver-intestinal, or isolated intestinal transplants.

V lost 5 bases and J 7 bases, leaving 12 bases between the germline ends. Germline assignment: CDR1 SGHTA and CDR2 FQGTGA. This CDR3 contains 12 residues. Assay used: immunoSEQ multiplex PCR; TCRdb lists only in-frame clones, some missing. The sample gives approximately 80,000 clones, 85% to 90% of which show up once; roughly 0.37% is in the top ten. About this clone: The antigen is unknown.

Study-level results: Ileal or blood samples showed some GvH clones first, and such clones were also found in recipient marrow. The presence of high graft-versus-host to host-versus-graft clonal ratios in allografts characterized patients with graft-donor T cell macrochimerism.

This TCR was recovered from a human donor who received an intestinal transplant. This material consisted of unstimulated CD4+ T cells sorted from spleen or lymph node cells, taken before intestinal transplant. The chain combines TRBV7-3 with TRBJ2-7; D might be TRBD2 (6 bases). CDR3 bases: TGTGCCAGCAGCCCAAGGGCGGGAGAGCAGTACTTC. It translates to CASSPRAGEQYF. Drawing the rest from reference TRBV7-3 and TRBJ2-7, the complete variable domain is GAGVSQTPSNKVTEKGKYVELRCDPISGHTALYWYRQSLGQGPEFLIYFQGTGAADDSGLPNDRFFAVRPEGSVSTLKIQRTERGDSAVYLCASSPRAGEQYFGPGTRLTVT.